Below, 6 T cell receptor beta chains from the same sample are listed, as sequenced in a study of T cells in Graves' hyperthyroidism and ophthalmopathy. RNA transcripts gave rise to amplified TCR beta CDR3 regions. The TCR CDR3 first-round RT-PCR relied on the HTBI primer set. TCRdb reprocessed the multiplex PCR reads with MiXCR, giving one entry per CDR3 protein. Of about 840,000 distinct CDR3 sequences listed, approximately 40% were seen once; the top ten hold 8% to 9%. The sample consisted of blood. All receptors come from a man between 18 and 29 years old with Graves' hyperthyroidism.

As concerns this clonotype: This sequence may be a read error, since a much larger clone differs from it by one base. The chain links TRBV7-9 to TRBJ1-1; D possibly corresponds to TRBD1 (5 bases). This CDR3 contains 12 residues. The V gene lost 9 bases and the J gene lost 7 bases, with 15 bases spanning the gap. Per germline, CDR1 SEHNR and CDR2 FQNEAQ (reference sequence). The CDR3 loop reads CARNRLEGEAFF. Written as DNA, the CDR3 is TGTGCCAGGAACAGGCTGGAGGGTGAAGCTTTCTTT.

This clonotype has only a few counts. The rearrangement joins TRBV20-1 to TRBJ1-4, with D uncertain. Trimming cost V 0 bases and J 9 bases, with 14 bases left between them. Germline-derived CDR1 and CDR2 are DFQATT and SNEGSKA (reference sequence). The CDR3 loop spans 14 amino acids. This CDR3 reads CSARDGRQVKKLFF. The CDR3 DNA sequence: TGCAGTGCTAGAGATGGAAGACAAGTAAAAAAACTGTTTTTT.

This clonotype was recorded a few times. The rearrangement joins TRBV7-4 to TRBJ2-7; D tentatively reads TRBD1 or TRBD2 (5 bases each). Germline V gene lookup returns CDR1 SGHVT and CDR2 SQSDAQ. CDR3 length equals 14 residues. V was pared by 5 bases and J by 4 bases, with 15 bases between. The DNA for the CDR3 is TGTGCCAGCAGCCAGCAGGGACCGACTTACGAGCAGTACTTC. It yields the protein CASSQQGPTYEQYF. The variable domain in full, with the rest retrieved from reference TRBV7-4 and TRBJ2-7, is GAGVSQSPRYKVAKRGRDVALRCDSISGHVTLYWYRQTLGQGSEVLTYSQSDAQRDKSGRPSGRFSAERPERSVSTLKIQRTEQGDSAVYLCASSQQGPTYEQYFGPGTRLTVT.

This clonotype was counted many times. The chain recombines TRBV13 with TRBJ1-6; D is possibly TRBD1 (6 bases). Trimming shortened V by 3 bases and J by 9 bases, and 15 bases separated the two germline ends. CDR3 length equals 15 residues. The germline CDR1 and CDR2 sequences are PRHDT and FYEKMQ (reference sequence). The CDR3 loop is CASSLTGTTSSPLHF. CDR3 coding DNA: TGTGCCAGCAGCTTGACCGGGACAACAAGTTCACCCCTCCACTTT.

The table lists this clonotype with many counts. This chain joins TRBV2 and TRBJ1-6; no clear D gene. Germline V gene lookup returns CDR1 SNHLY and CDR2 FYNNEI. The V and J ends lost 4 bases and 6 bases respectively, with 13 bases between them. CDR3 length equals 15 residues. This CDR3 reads CASSARRSFNSPLHF. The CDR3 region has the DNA TGTGCCAGCAGTGCCCGCAGAAGCTTTAATTCACCCCTCCACTTT.

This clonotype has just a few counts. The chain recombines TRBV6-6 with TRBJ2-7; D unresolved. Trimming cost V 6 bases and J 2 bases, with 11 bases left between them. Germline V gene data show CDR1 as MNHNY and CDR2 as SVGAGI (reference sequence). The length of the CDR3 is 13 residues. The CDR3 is CASSPTLTYEQYF. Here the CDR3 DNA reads TGTGCCAGCAGCCCGACACTGACCTACGAGCAGTACTTC.